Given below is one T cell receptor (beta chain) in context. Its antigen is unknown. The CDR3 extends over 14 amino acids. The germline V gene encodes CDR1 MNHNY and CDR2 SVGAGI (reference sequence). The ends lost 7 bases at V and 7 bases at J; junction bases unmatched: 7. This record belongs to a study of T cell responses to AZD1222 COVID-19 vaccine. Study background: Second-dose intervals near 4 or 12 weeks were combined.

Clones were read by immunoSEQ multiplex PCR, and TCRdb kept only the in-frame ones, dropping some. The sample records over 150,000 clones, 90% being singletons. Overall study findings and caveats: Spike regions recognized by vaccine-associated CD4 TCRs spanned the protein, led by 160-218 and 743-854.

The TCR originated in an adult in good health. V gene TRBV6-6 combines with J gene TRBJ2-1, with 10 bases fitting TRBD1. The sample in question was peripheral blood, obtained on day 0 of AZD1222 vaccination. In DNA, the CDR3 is TGTGCCAGCACTCGGGACAGGGGTTATAATGAGCAGTTCTTC. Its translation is CASTRDRGYNEQFF.